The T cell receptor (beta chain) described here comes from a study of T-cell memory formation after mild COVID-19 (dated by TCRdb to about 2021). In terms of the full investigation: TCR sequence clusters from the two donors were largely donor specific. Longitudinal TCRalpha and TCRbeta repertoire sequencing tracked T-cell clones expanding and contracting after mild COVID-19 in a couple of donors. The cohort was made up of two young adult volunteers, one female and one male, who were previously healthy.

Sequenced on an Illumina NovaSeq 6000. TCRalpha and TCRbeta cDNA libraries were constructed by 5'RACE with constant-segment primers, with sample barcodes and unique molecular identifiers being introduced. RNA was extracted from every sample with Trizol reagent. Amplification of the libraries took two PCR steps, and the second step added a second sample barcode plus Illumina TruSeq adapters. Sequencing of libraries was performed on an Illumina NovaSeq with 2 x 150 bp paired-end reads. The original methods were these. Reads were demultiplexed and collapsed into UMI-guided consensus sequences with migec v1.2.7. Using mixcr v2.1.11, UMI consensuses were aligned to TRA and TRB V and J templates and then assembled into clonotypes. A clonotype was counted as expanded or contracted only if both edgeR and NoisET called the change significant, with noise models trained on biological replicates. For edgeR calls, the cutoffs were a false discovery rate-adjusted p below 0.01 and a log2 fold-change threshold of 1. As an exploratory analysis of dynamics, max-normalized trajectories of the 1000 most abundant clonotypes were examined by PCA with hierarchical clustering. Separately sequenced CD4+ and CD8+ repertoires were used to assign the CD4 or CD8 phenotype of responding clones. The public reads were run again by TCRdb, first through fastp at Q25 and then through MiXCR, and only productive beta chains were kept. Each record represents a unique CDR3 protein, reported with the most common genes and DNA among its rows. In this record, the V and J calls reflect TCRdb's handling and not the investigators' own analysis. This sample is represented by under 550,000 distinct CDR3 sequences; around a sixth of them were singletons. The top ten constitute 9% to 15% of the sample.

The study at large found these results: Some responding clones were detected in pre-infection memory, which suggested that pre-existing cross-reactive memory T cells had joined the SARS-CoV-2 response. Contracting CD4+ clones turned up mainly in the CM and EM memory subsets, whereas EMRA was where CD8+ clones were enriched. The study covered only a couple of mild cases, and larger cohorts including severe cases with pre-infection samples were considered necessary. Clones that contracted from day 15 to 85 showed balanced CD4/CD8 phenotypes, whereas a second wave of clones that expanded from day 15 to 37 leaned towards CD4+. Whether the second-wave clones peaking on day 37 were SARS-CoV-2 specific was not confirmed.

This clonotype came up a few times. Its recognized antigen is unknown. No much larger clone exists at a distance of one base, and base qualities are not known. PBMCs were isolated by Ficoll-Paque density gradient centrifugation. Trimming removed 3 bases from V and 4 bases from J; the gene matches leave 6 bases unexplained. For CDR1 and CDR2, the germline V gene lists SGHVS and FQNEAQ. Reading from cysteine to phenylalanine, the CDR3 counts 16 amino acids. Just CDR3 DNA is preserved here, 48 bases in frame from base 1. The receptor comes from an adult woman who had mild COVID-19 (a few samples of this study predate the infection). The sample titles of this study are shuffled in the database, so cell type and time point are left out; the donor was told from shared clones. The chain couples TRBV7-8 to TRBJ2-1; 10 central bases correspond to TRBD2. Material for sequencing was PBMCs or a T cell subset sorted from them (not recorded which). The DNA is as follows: TGTGCCAGCAGCTTCCCCCCAGCGGGGGGGTACAATGAGCAGTTCTTC. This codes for CASSFPPAGGYNEQFF.